These 20 T cell receptor beta chains came from one sample sequenced in a study of T cell responses to AZD1222 COVID-19 vaccine. Profiled with immunoSEQ multiplex PCR; TCRdb holds only in-frame clones, not every one. The data show roughly 150,000 clones, roughly 91% seen once. Here the sequenced sample was peripheral blood, taken 28 days after the second AZD1222 dose. These receptors originate from an adult who received the AZD1222 COVID-19 vaccine.

The rearrangement joins TRBV5-1 to TRBJ2-1; no clear D gene. Deletions cut 1 base from V and 0 bases from J, with 8 bases between. Per germline, CDR1 SGHRS and CDR2 YFSETQ. CDR3 size: 15 residues. Here the CDR3 reads CASSLTESSYNEQFF. The CDR3 DNA sequence: TGCGCCAGCAGCTTGACAGAGTCCTCCTACAATGAGCAGTTCTTC. Based on the CDR3 plus reference TRBV5-1 and TRBJ2-1, the full variable domain is KAGVTQTPRYLIKTRGQQVTLSCSPISGHRSVSWYQQTPGQGLQFLFEYFSETQRNKGNFPGRFSGRQFSNSRSEMNVSTLELGDSALYLCASSLTESSYNEQFFGPGTRLTVL.

The chain recombines TRBV2 with TRBJ1-3; D might be TRBD1 (5 bases). There are 19 residues in the CDR3. Germline V gives CDR1 SNHLY, CDR2 FYNNEI. V lost 6 bases and J lost 0, with 24 bases in between. CDR3 coding DNA: TGTGCCAGCAGCCGGGCAAGGGACCCGGTCCAGAGCTCTGGAAACACCATATATTTT. Translation: CASSRARDPVQSSGNTIYF. Full variable domain (rest looked up from reference TRBV2 and TRBJ1-3): EPEVTQTPSHQVTQMGQEVILRCVPISNHLYFYWYRQILGQKVEFLVSFYNNEISEKSEIFDDQFSVERPDGSNFTLKIRSTKLEDSAMYFCASSRARDPVQSSGNTIYFGEGSWLTVV.

V gene TRBV18 combines with J gene TRBJ1-3, with TRBD1 matching 9 bases. The germline V gene encodes CDR1 KGHSH and CDR2 LQKENI. Losses at the gene ends were 5 bases for V and 1 base for J; bases not matched to a gene: 6. There are 16 residues in the CDR3. The CDR3 loop reads CASSASGTGSGNTIYF. The CDR3 region has the DNA TGTGCCAGCTCAGCCTCCGGGACAGGGTCTGGAAACACCATATATTTT.

The chain recombines TRBV30 with TRBJ2-7; TRBD1 matches at 7 bases. Germline-derived CDR1 and CDR2 are GTSNPN and SVGIG (reference sequence). The V segment lost 8 bases and the J segment 5 bases; nucleotides outside the gene matches: 9. The CDR3 is 12 residues long. The CDR3: CAGNTGAHEQYF. The CDR3 region has the DNA TGTGCCGGGAATACAGGGGCCCACGAGCAGTACTTC.

CDR3 protein: CASKGPLSDSNQPQHF. In DNA form, the CDR3 reads TGTGCCAGTAAGGGACCCCTGTCTGATAGCAATCAGCCCCAGCATTTT. The chain has TRBV19 and TRBJ1-5; a possible D gene is TRBD1 (5 bases). In germline, CDR1 is LNHDA, CDR2 SQIVND (reference sequence). The CDR3 contains 16 residues. Trimming left V 7 bases short and J 0 bases short, with 16 bases between.

The chain uses TRBV7-8 and TRBJ1-5, with D perhaps TRBD1 (5 bases). Germline V gene lookup returns CDR1 SGHVS and CDR2 FQNEAQ. The ends were cut back, 1 base at V and 0 bases at J, with 10 bases in the middle. This CDR3 is built from 16 residues. The CDR3 is CASSLGQRYSNQPQHF. The CDR3 nucleotides read TGTGCCAGCAGCTTAGGACAGCGTTATAGCAATCAGCCCCAGCATTTT.

The chain joins TRBV2 to TRBJ2-3; 9 positions agree with TRBD2. Losses at the gene ends were 3 bases for V and 7 bases for J; bases not matched to a gene: 2. Germline values: CDR1 SNHLY, CDR2 FYNNEI. The CDR3 has 13 amino acids. The CDR3 sequence is CASSETSGYTQYF. For the CDR3, the DNA is TGTGCCAGCAGTGAGACTAGCGGATATACGCAGTATTTT.

This rearrangement joins TRBV6-1 to TRBJ1-4, with TRBD1 matching over 9 bases. After removal of 6 bases from V and 8 bases from J, the junction contained 7 bases not matched to a gene. CDR1 MNHNS and CDR2 SASEGT come from the germline V gene. There are 14 residues in the CDR3. CDR3 nucleotides: TGTGCCAGCAGGTTGGGACAGGGACAAGAAAAACTGTTTTTT. Translated, it gives CASRLGQGQEKLFF.

The CDR3: CASSFPVNTGELFF. CDR3 DNA: TGTGCCAGCAGCTTTCCGGTGAACACCGGGGAGCTGTTTTTT. This sequence joins TRBV7-6 and TRBJ2-2, with unresolved D. CDR3 length: 14 residues. The V end was cut by 3 bases, the J end by 1 base, with 6 bases between. From germline, CDR1 is SGHVS and CDR2 FNYEAQ.

The rearrangement joins TRBV3-1 (or the pseudogene TRBV3-2) to TRBJ2-7; the D is unclear. Deletions cut 0 bases from V and 1 base from J, with 7 bases between. The CDR3 length is 14 residues. Germline-derived CDR1 and CDR2 are LGHDT and YNNKEL (reference sequence). Here the CDR3 DNA reads TGTGCCAGCAGCCAAGACGACAAGTCCTACGAGCAGTACTTC. Its protein is CASSQDDKSYEQYF.

The V call is TRBV5-6, the J call TRBJ1-1; 7 nucleotides line up with TRBD1. The CDR3 is 14 residues long. V lost 5 bases to trimming and J lost 8 bases; unmatched junction nucleotides: 12. Germline CDR1 SGHDT, CDR2 YYEEEE. The CDR3 bases are TGTGCCAGCAGTCGCCGGGACAGACACTGGGAAGCTTTCTTT. It specifies CASSRRDRHWEAFF. The full variable domain, its missing parts supplied by reference TRBV5-6 and TRBJ1-1, is DAGVTQSPTHLIKTRGQQVTLRCSPKSGHDTVSWYQQALGQGPQFIFQYYEEEERQRGNFPDRFSGHQFPNYSSELNVNALLLGDSALYLCASSRRDRHWEAFFGQGTRLTVV.

V gene TRBV9 combines with J gene TRBJ1-6; no clear D gene. V shed 0 bases and J shed 10 bases, with 11 bases lying between them. Germline V gene sequence: CDR1 SGDLS, CDR2 YYNGEE. CDR3 length: 14 amino acids. Here the CDR3 DNA reads TGTGCCAGCAGCGTAGTCGGTTTTGGATCACCCCTCCACTTT. This encodes CASSVVGFGSPLHF.

The rearrangement links TRBV11-2 to TRBJ1-2, with TRBD1 identical over 7 bases. The length of the CDR3 is 14 residues. Germline V gene data show CDR1 as SGHAT and CDR2 as FQNNGV. J was trimmed by 6 bases and V by 2 bases; bases with no gene match: 6. The CDR3 is CASSLLTGDNGYTF. CDR3 in DNA: TGTGCCAGCAGCTTACTAACAGGGGATAATGGCTACACCTTC.

This chain uses TRBV11-2 with TRBJ2-3; TRBD1 might be the D (6 bases). Deletions cut 0 bases from V and 1 base from J, with 14 bases between. Germline CDR1 SGHAT, CDR2 FQNNGV. This CDR3 is built from 17 residues. CDR3 in DNA: TGTGCCAGCAGCTTAGAGGGAGCAGGGGTAGGCACAGATACGCAGTATTTT. It specifies CASSLEGAGVGTDTQYF.

This chain links TRBV28 with TRBJ2-7, with 9 bases matching TRBD2. Germline lookup yields CDR1 MDHEN and CDR2 SYDVKM. J gave up 2 bases and V 7 bases, and 9 bases lay outside the gene matches. The CDR3 loop spans 15 amino acids. CDR3 residues: CASKNSGGAPYEQYF. In DNA, the CDR3 is TGTGCCAGCAAAAATAGCGGGGGCGCACCCTACGAGCAGTACTTC.

The chain links TRBV4-1 to TRBJ1-4; no clear D. The CDR3 has 15 amino acids. The ends were cut back, 0 bases at V and 8 bases at J, with 13 bases in the middle. Germline CDR1 is MGHRA and CDR2 is YSYEKL. In DNA, the CDR3 is TGCGCCAGCAGCCAAGAGTCTGCAATGAAGGAAAAACTGTTTTTT. It is translated as CASSQESAMKEKLFF.

V and J are TRBV30 and TRBJ1-1; no reliable D call. Germline values: CDR1 GTSNPN, CDR2 SVGIG (reference sequence). Trimming removed 5 bases from V and 2 bases from J, with 9 bases in between. This CDR3 region has 12 residues. DNA of the CDR3: TGTGCCTGGGAGAACGATAACACTGAAGCTTTCTTT. Encoded protein: CAWENDNTEAFF.

This clone was seen a few times. The chain couples TRBV4-2 to TRBJ2-7; no clear D. This CDR3 contains 16 residues. Germline-derived CDR1 and CDR2 are LGHNA and YNFKEQ. V lost 0 bases and J 1 base, leaving 13 bases between the germline ends. The CDR3 spells CASSQDGQRMSYEQYF. The CDR3 DNA reads TGTGCCAGCAGCCAAGATGGCCAACGCATGTCCTACGAGCAGTACTTC.

This sequence joins TRBV29-1 and TRBJ2-5; D may be TRBD1 (5 bases). Germline V lookup: CDR1 SQVTM, CDR2 ANQGSEA. The CDR3 loop spans 12 amino acids. The V end was cut by 7 bases, the J end by 1 base, with 10 bases between. CDR3 DNA sequence: TGCAGCGGGTCCAGGGCCCAAGAGACCCAGTACTTC. Protein product: CSGSRAQETQYF.

The chain uses TRBV23-1 and TRBJ2-7; tentative D call: TRBD2 (5 bases). TRBV23-1 is identified as an open reading frame with a role that is uncertain. The V end lost 9 bases, the J end lost 0 bases, and 24 bases lay between the germline ends. The CDR3 contains 17 residues. Here the CDR3 reads CASSSFPATGLSYEQYF. The CDR3 DNA reads as TGCGCCAGTTCTAGCTTTCCCGCTACTGGCCTCTCCTACGAGCAGTACTTC.